This T cell receptor (beta chain) was retrieved from a study of vaccination effects on CD4 cells after COVID-19 (dated by TCRdb to about 2022). Regarding the complete study: Two doses of either the BNT162b2 or the mRNA-1273 mRNA SARS-CoV-2 vaccine were administered to participants. In both COVID-19 convalescent patients and infection-naive vaccine recipients, the study compared SARS-CoV-2 spike-specific CD4+ TCR repertoires from before mRNA vaccination with those from after it. The full study included approximately nine COVID-19 convalescent patients and a handful of SARS-CoV-2-naive healthy vaccine recipients. The Oncomine TCR Beta short-read assay on an Illumina iSeq 100 was used to sequence cultures from other donors in the study.

What the research found in general, with its limitations: At late post-vaccination timepoints, both infection-induced and vaccine-induced clones showed marked clonal contraction, consistent with waning T cell responses. Among healthy vaccine recipients, nearly all vaccine-induced clones were SARS-CoV-2 mono-reactive, and only 1 of 255 was cross-reactive with common cold coronaviruses. The study was limited by a small number of convalescent patients, and early post-infection timepoints were lacking.

The CDR3 goes from the cysteine to the phenylalanine over 13 residues. Only CDR3 DNA remains: 39 bases, in frame from the first base. The ViraFEST assay stimulated PBMC with viral peptide pools and then used TCR sequencing to identify antigen-specific CD4+ T cell clonotypes by expansion. After around eleven days of culture, CD4+ T cells were isolated with the EasySep CD4+ T cell isolation kit. The absence of prior SARS-CoV-2 infection in healthy vaccine recipients was confirmed by negative nucleocapsid antibodies before and after vaccination. Fewer than 2.5 million PBMC per well were cultured in IMDM with about 5% human AB serum, 9 to 10 IU/ml IL-2 and gentamicin, plus 10 ug/ml peptides. On days 3 and 7, half of the culture medium was replaced with fresh IL-2-containing medium. Unless noted otherwise, every peptide stimulation condition was grown in triplicate wells. PBMC were separated from whole blood using Ficoll-Paque Plus gradient centrifugation and were then either cryopreserved at -140C or used fresh. The spike proteins of SARS-CoV-2 and of the common cold coronaviruses HCoV-NL63, HCoV-OC43 and HCoV-229E were spanned by overlapping peptide pools. Genomic DNA was extracted from cultured CD4+ T cells with the QIAamp micro DNA kit.

Remarks on this clone: Its antigen is unknown. Per-base quality was not reported, and no clone a single base away is much larger than it.

Receptor libraries were prepared by the immunoSEQ multiplex PCR assay. DNA from the cultured and isolated CD4+ T cells underwent TCR beta CDR3 sequencing. The original pipeline was this. Non-productive TCR sequences were removed and reads were trimmed to the CDR3 region, keeping CDR3s of at least 7 amino acids. The MANAFEST web app was used to pick out antigen-specific clonotypes by comparing their expansion in peptide wells with that in reference cultures. For clones to be considered positive, expansion at FDR<0.05 versus reference and all other wells, an odds ratio above 5, and a frequency above 0.1% in two replicate wells were required. Cross-reactive clonotypes were defined as significantly expanded in SARS-CoV-2 spike wells and in at least one common cold coronavirus spike condition. Using the stringdist R package, CDR3 similarity was measured by Levenshtein distance, and unrooted trees were constructed with ape in R 3.6.1. Not all clones reach the TCRdb copy of this immuneACCESS table, which keeps in-frame sequences only. Checked studies attribute under half of the gap to unresolved V genes and leave the rest unexplained. V and J calls and clone size are as listed in that table; D and trimming were resolved from the DNA. Recorded for this sample are tens of thousands of clones; approximately 74% of them occurred a single time. The ten top clones hold around 3% of the sample.

The sequenced sample was CD4+ T cells from PBMCs cultured with HCoV-NL63 spike peptides, obtained before COVID-19 vaccination. Read against the paper, the sample's cell subset or site label means: HCoV-NL63 spike overlapping peptide pool stimulation. The sequence came from a human donor who received a COVID-19 vaccine. The V gene is TRBV21-1 and the J gene is TRBJ1-2. TRBV21-1 is noted as a pseudogene. The sequenced DNA is TGTGCCAGCAGCAAACTGGGGGAACGAGGCTACACCTTC. Translated, it gives CASSKLGERGYTF.